This passage covers 30 T cell receptor beta chains from one sample sequenced in a study of blood T cell repertoires in COVID-19. Assay: immunoSEQ multiplex PCR; the TCRdb copy retains only in-frame clones and omits some. The sample carries 300,000 or so clones, about 85% recorded once. Sequenced input: PBMCs or T cells enriched from blood (not recorded which). Receptor source: a woman between 25 and 40 years old who had recovered from COVID-19.

The V gene is TRBV6-6, the J gene TRBJ1-4; possible D gene TRBD1, 5 bases. The CDR3 has 14 residues. The germline V gene has CDR1 MNHNY and CDR2 SVGAGI (reference sequence). V was pared by 2 bases and J by 7 bases, with 11 bases between. CDR3 sequence: CASSYGGGGEKLFF. The CDR3 nucleotides read TGTGCCAGCAGTTACGGGGGGGGTGGTGAAAAACTGTTTTTT.

The chain couples TRBV3-1 (or the pseudogene TRBV3-2) to TRBJ2-1; 7 bases map to TRBD2. With 2 bases clipped from V and 10 bases from J, the junction kept 11 bases outside the gene matches. The germline V gene has CDR1 LGHDT and CDR2 YNNKEL (reference sequence). This CDR3 region has 15 residues. CDR3 protein: CASSQPAPAGVEQFF. The CDR3, as DNA: TGTGCCAGCAGCCAACCCGCCCCGGCGGGGGTCGAGCAGTTCTTC.

V usage is TRBV9 and J usage is TRBJ1-4; tentative D call: TRBD1 (5 bases). This CDR3 comprises 18 residues. V was clipped by 0 bases and J by 0 bases, with 15 bases between them. Germline V lookup: CDR1 SGDLS, CDR2 YYNGEE. The CDR3 region has the DNA TGTGCCAGCAGCGTAGGGATACAAAGACAGACAACTAATGAAAAACTGTTTTTT. It encodes CASSVGIQRQTTNEKLFF.

V usage is TRBV3-1 (or the pseudogene TRBV3-2) and J usage is TRBJ2-3; a possible D gene is TRBD1 (5 bases). Between the trimmed V and J ends, which lost 1 base and 10 bases, there was a span of 12 bases. The CDR3 contains 13 residues. Germline loops: CDR1 LGHDT, CDR2 YNNKEL (reference sequence). The CDR3 sequence: CASSQVGPAPQYF. CDR3 nucleotides: TGTGCCAGCAGCCAAGTGGGGCCCGCGCCGCAGTATTTT.

The rearrangement joins TRBV28 to TRBJ1-2; D is undetermined. The V gene lost 8 bases and the J gene lost 2 bases, with 15 bases spanning the gap. CDR1 MDHEN and CDR2 SYDVKM come from the germline V gene. The length of the CDR3 is 14 residues. The CDR3 sequence is CASFNREENYGYTF. CDR3 DNA sequence: TGTGCCAGCTTCAATCGGGAGGAGAACTATGGCTACACCTTC.

V gene TRBV5-1 combines with J gene TRBJ1-1, with no clear D. Trimming took 4 bases from V and 1 from J, leaving 23 bases between them. The germline V gene encodes CDR1 SGHRS and CDR2 YFSETQ. This CDR3 comprises 18 residues. The CDR3 is CASSPLGRAGYANTEAFF. For the CDR3, the DNA is TGCGCCAGCAGCCCCCTAGGGAGGGCGGGATATGCGAACACTGAAGCTTTCTTT. Looking up the rest from reference TRBV5-1 and TRBJ1-1 gives the full variable domain: KAGVTQTPRYLIKTRGQQVTLSCSPISGHRSVSWYQQTPGQGLQFLFEYFSETQRNKGNFPGRFSGRQFSNSRSEMNVSTLELGDSALYLCASSPLGRAGYANTEAFFGQGTRLTVV.

The V gene is TRBV5-6, the J gene TRBJ2-3, with a tentative D call TRBD2 (5 bases). In germline, CDR1 is SGHDT, CDR2 YYEEEE. The length of the CDR3 is 16 residues. V lost 0 bases to trimming and J lost 2 bases, with 13 bases between them. The CDR3 reads CASSLGGRGFTDTQYF. The CDR3 DNA reads as TGTGCCAGCAGCTTGGGTGGGCGCGGGTTCACAGATACGCAGTATTTT.

The chain combines TRBV27 with TRBJ1-1; D is undetermined. There are 14 residues in the CDR3. Germline loops: CDR1 MNHEY, CDR2 SMNVEV (reference sequence). V gave up 6 bases and J gave up 5 bases, with 16 bases separating them. This CDR3 reads CASSPRAGRTEAFF. DNA for the CDR3: TGTGCCAGCAGCCCCCGAGCGGGAAGGACTGAAGCTTTCTTT.

The sample holds one count of this clone. The sample carries other DNA sequences with the same CDR3. The chain has TRBV10-3 and TRBJ2-1; 7 bases are shared with TRBD2. The germline gives CDR1 ENHRY, CDR2 SYGVKD. The ends lost 2 bases at V and 3 bases at J; junction bases unmatched: 4. This CDR3 has 15 amino acids. The CDR3 nucleotides read TGTGCCATCAGTGAGGTGGCGGGGGTCTACAATGAGCAGTTCTTC. It encodes CAISEVAGVYNEQFF.

This clone was observed a handful of times. This chain joins TRBV9 and TRBJ2-3; 7 nucleotides agree with TRBD2. The germline gives CDR1 SGDLS, CDR2 YYNGEE. V gave up 3 bases and J gave up 4 bases; unmatched junction bases: 5. This CDR3 is built from 14 residues. CDR3 loop: CASSAGGGPDTQYF. The CDR3, as DNA: TGTGCCAGCAGCGCAGGCGGGGGTCCAGATACGCAGTATTTT.

The rearrangement joins TRBV4-2 to TRBJ2-1, with unresolved D. Trimming took off 3 bases at V and 10 bases at J, with 10 bases between the two ends. Germline V gene lookup returns CDR1 LGHNA and CDR2 YNFKEQ. The CDR3 is made up of 12 amino acids. The CDR3, as DNA: TGTGCCAGCAGCCACCGAGAGGAGGAGCAGTTCTTC. Amino acids: CASSHREEEQFF.

The rearrangement uses TRBV7-9 and TRBJ2-5, with D unresolved. The CDR3 has 15 amino acids. Germline assignment: CDR1 SEHNR and CDR2 FQNEAQ (reference sequence). With 2 bases removed from V and 1 base from J, the gap between germline ends came to 11 bases. Here the CDR3 reads CASSLWATPQETQYF. The CDR3, as DNA: TGTGCCAGCAGCTTATGGGCAACCCCCCAAGAGACCCAGTACTTC.

The CDR3: CASSQADGYTF. CDR3 nucleotides: TGCGCCAGCAGCCAAGCCGATGGCTACACCTTC. The chain is built from TRBV4-1 and TRBJ1-2; D gene ambiguous. V was trimmed by 1 base and J by 6 bases, leaving 3 bases between them. From germline, CDR1 is MGHRA and CDR2 YSYEKL. This CDR3 spans 11 amino acids.

The chain carries TRBV30 and TRBJ2-3, with a tentative D call TRBD2 (5 bases). This CDR3 has 15 amino acids. V lost 2 bases and J lost 4, with 16 bases in between. Germline CDR1 GTSNPN, CDR2 SVGIG (reference sequence). The chain's CDR3 is CAWSQLRGSADTQYF. CDR3 nucleotides: TGTGCCTGGAGTCAACTTCGGGGTTCAGCAGATACGCAGTATTTT.

The chain employs TRBV5-5 and TRBJ1-2; weak D call: TRBD1 (6 bases). The germline V gene has CDR1 SGHKS and CDR2 YYEKEE (reference sequence). V lost 0 bases, J lost 3 bases, and 12 bases lay in between. The CDR3 runs to 15 residues. CDR3 DNA: TGTGCCAGCAGCTTGGAGGGCAGGGGTGACTATGGCTACACCTTC. Protein sequence: CASSLEGRGDYGYTF. The full variable domain, with the rest looked up from reference TRBV5-5 and TRBJ1-2, is DAGVTQSPTHLIKTRGQQVTLRCSPISGHKSVSWYQQVLGQGPQFIFQYYEKEERGRGNFPDRFSARQFPNYSSELNVNALLLGDSALYLCASSLEGRGDYGYTFGSGTRLTVV.

Concerning this clone: The sample carries other DNA sequences with the same CDR3. This chain uses TRBV6-5 with TRBJ1-2, with D possibly matching TRBD1 (6 bases). Germline V gene data show CDR1 as MNHEY and CDR2 as SVGAGI. Trimming shortened V by 5 bases and J by 2 bases, and 9 bases separated the two germline ends. The CDR3 runs to 13 residues. The CDR3 protein is CASSLTGNYGYTF. Written as DNA, the CDR3 is TGTGCCAGCAGTCTAACAGGGAACTATGGCTACACCTTC.

The chain joins TRBV13 to TRBJ1-1; TRBD1 aligns across 7 bases. CDR1 and CDR2 (germline): PRHDT, FYEKMQ (reference sequence). The CDR3 is 16 residues long. J lost 0 bases, V lost 5 bases, and 9 bases had no gene match. In nucleotides, the CDR3 is TGTGCCAGCAGCCCAAAGGGACAGTCCCTGAACACTGAAGCTTTCTTT. Translation: CASSPKGQSLNTEAFF.

V gene TRBV4-3 combines with J gene TRBJ2-7; 8 positions agree with TRBD1. This CDR3 comprises 15 residues. Germline V CDR1 and CDR2: LGHNA, YSLEER. J lost 1 base, V lost 1 base, and 3 bases had no gene match. CDR3 DNA: TGCGCCAGCAGCCAAGGGGACAGGTCTTCCTACGAGCAGTACTTC. This sequence encodes CASSQGDRSSYEQYF.

This clone occurred a few times. The gene calls are TRBV4-2 and TRBJ2-7; 12 nucleotides line up with TRBD1. V trimming: 3 bases; J trimming: 2 bases; junction bases outside the gene matches: 2. Germline loops: CDR1 LGHNA, CDR2 YNFKEQ. The CDR3 length is 15 residues. CDR3 residues: CASSQGQGATYEQYF. The CDR3 region has the DNA TGTGCCAGCAGCCAGGGACAGGGGGCAACCTACGAGCAGTACTTC.

The V and J genes are TRBV11-2 and TRBJ2-1; D not resolved. V gave up 2 bases and J gave up 0 bases, with 11 bases separating them. Germline-derived CDR1 and CDR2 are SGHAT and FQNNGV. This CDR3 comprises 16 residues. This chain's CDR3 is CASSLSSVSSYNEQFF. CDR3 DNA sequence: TGTGCCAGCAGCTTAAGCTCTGTAAGCTCCTACAATGAGCAGTTCTTC.

The chain uses TRBV7-2 and TRBJ1-2; 7 nucleotides agree with TRBD1. Losses at the gene ends were 1 base for V and 6 bases for J; bases not matched to a gene: 2. The CDR3 has 13 residues. Germline CDR1 and CDR2: SGHTA and FQGNSA. DNA of the CDR3: TGTGCCAGCAGCTTAGTCAGGGGGGATGGCTACACCTTC. The encoded protein is CASSLVRGDGYTF.

V is TRBV5-1 and J is TRBJ2-2; tentatively, D is TRBD1 (6 bases). CDR1 and CDR2 from the germline V gene are SGHRS and YFSETQ. With 3 bases removed from V and 9 bases from J, the gap between germline ends came to 12 bases. This CDR3 region has 13 residues. The CDR3 DNA sequence: TGCGCCAGCAGCTCCCAACAGGGCAGGGAGCTGTTTTTT. Translation: CASSSQQGRELFF.

The J gene is TRBJ2-3, the V gene TRBV4-2; no clear D. CDR3 length: 15 amino acids. The V and J ends lost 1 base and 3 bases respectively, with 11 bases between them. Germline CDR1 LGHNA, CDR2 YNFKEQ. The CDR3 spells CASSQVPSLTDTQYF. The CDR3 DNA is TGTGCCAGCAGCCAAGTTCCTAGTTTGACAGATACGCAGTATTTT.

This clone was detected once. The chain carries TRBV29-1 and TRBJ1-1; D unclear. CDR1 is SQVTM and CDR2 is ANQGSEA in the germline V gene. This CDR3 is 10 amino acids long. CDR3 residues: CTTVGAEAFF. Here the CDR3 DNA reads TGCACTACTGTCGGGGCTGAAGCTTTCTTT.

This chain connects TRBV14 to TRBJ2-5; D is uncertain. Germline V gene data show CDR1 as SGHDN and CDR2 as FVKESK. Trimming removed 4 bases from V and 7 bases from J, with 16 bases in between. The CDR3 spans 14 residues. As DNA, the CDR3 is TGTGCCAGCAGCCCGAACACGGTACCGGGGACCCAGTACTTC. Translating it yields CASSPNTVPGTQYF.

The V gene is TRBV7-9, the J gene TRBJ1-2; perhaps TRBD1 as D (5 bases). Germline V gene data show CDR1 as SEHNR and CDR2 as FQNEAQ (reference sequence). V lost 3 bases, J lost 4 bases, and 18 bases lay in between. The length of the CDR3 is 16 residues. For the CDR3, the DNA is TGTGCCAGCAGCTTGAGAGGGCGCGGGGGGAGCTATGGCTACACCTTC. Translated, it gives CASSLRGRGGSYGYTF.

This sequence joins TRBV10-3 and TRBJ2-3, with TRBD2 matching over 8 bases. Germline values: CDR1 ENHRY, CDR2 SYGVKD. The junction had 4 bases not matched to a gene; V was cut back by 10 bases and J by 1 base. The CDR3 sequence is 13 residues long. CDR3 DNA: TGTGCCACGACTAGCGATGGCACAGATACGCAGTATTTT. It encodes CATTSDGTDTQYF.

The chain uses TRBV7-8 and TRBJ1-3, with 9 bases identical to TRBD1. The V gene end was trimmed by 4 bases and the J gene end by 2 bases; junction bases not matched to a gene: 3. The CDR3 spans 15 residues. The V gene's germline CDR1 is SGHVS and CDR2 FQNEAQ. CDR3 sequence: CASSSGQGTGNTIYF. The CDR3 bases are TGTGCCAGCAGCTCTGGACAGGGGACTGGAAACACCATATATTTT.

The rearrangement joins TRBV3-1 (or the pseudogene TRBV3-2) to TRBJ1-4; a possible D gene is TRBD1 (5 bases). Trimming shortened V by 6 bases and J by 6 bases, and 23 bases separated the two germline ends. This CDR3 contains 17 residues. Germline V gene sequence: CDR1 LGHDT, CDR2 YNNKEL (reference sequence). The CDR3 loop reads CASSAPGTLVGDEKLFF. CDR3 sequence (DNA): TGTGCCAGCAGTGCACCCGGGACTTTAGTAGGGGATGAAAAACTGTTTTTT.

This clone was recorded a few times. This chain joins TRBV7-3 and TRBJ1-1; perhaps TRBD1 as D (5 bases). V lost 0 bases to trimming and J lost 0 bases, with 5 bases between them. Germline CDR1 reads SGHTA; CDR2 reads FQGTGA. This CDR3 is built from 14 residues. CDR3 sequence: CASSLTGVNTEAFF. The CDR3, as DNA: TGTGCCAGCAGCTTAACAGGGGTGAACACTGAAGCTTTCTTT. Full variable domain (remainder filled in from reference TRBV7-3 and TRBJ1-1): GAGVSQTPSNKVTEKGKYVELRCDPISGHTALYWYRQSLGQGPEFLIYFQGTGAADDSGLPNDRFFAVRPEGSVSTLKIQRTERGDSAVYLCASSLTGVNTEAFFGQGTRLTVV.